This T cell receptor beta chain was obtained from a study of shared clonotypes between healthy human individuals. General observations from the study: The low donor count limited represented genetic and exposure-history diversity. Clonotypes not shared had lower generation probabilities than those common to all four donors.

As to this clone: Its target is not known.

TCRdb's copy holds only in-frame clones and misses some; the assay was immunoSEQ multiplex PCR. The sample lists more than 550,000 clones, around 92% occurring once. The V gene's germline CDR1 is SGHNT and CDR2 YYREEE (reference sequence). There are 12 residues in the CDR3. The ends were cut back, 4 bases at V and 8 bases at J, with 11 bases in the middle. Terminally differentiated effector memory CD45RA+ cells were left out of the naive CD8 fraction, which was CD45RO-negative and positively selected for CCR7. Free of recent acute infections or vaccinations, the donors were healthy HIV-negative adults.

The chain recombines TRBV5-4 with TRBJ2-3, with D perhaps assigned TRBD1 or TRBD2 (5 bases each). The clonotype was recovered from a man in his thirties or forties in good health. Sequencing used naive CD8+ T cells sorted from blood. This chain's CDR3 is CASSRDRGTQYF. For the CDR3, the DNA is TGTGCCAGCAGCCGGGACCGGGGTACGCAGTATTTT.